This entry describes one T cell receptor (beta chain). Its antigen is undetermined. Trimming pared 2 bases from V and 3 bases from J, leaving 5 bases between. The CDR3 loop spans 12 amino acids. The germline CDR1 and CDR2 sequences are DFQATT and SNEGSKA (reference sequence). While serving as controls, healthy donors were matched for age and sex. TEMRA cells underwent FACS enrichment and CD8+ and CD4+ T cells underwent negative isolation. Random hexamers were used to reverse transcribe roughly 0.45 to 1 ug of RNA. Amplification of TCR beta CDR3 was carried out by immunoSEQ multiplex PCR, which covered 54 Vbeta and 13 Jbeta segments. TCRdb re-derived calls from the immunoSEQ multiplex PCR reads in MiXCR, one entry per CDR3 protein. The repertoire holds 120,000 to 150,000 distinct CDR3 sequences, with roughly 95% as singletons. This entry belongs to a study of CD8 T cells in Susac syndrome. Notes on the study in general: The study conceded that its TCR sequencing and HLA analysis involved relatively few individuals.

The clonotype was recovered from a human donor in good health. The specimen was CD4+ T cells from PBMCs. This chain joins TRBV20-1 and TRBJ1-5; D is undetermined. The CDR3: CSARRANQPQHF. DNA for the CDR3: TGCAGTGCTAGACGAGCCAATCAGCCCCAGCATTTT.